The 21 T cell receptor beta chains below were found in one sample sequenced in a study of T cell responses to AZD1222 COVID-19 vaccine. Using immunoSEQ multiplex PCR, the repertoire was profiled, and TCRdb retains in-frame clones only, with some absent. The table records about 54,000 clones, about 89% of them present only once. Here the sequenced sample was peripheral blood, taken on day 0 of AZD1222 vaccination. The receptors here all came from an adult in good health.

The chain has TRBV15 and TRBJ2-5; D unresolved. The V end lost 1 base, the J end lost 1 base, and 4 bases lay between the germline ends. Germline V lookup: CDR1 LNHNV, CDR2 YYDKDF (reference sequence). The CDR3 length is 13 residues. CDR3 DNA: TGTGCCACCAGCAGAGGCCCCCAAGAGACCCAGTACTTC. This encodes CATSRGPQETQYF.

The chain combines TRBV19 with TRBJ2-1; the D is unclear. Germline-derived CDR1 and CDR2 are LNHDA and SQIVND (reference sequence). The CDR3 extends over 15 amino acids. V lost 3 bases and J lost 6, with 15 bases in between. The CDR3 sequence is CASSIMAVNGNEQFF. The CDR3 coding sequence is TGTGCCAGTAGTATCATGGCAGTCAATGGCAATGAGCAGTTCTTC.

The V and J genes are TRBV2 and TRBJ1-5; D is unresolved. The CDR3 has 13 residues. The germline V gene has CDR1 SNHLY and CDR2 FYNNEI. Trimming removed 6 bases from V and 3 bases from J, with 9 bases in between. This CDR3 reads CASRWVLNQPQHF. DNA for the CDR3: TGTGCCAGCAGATGGGTCCTCAATCAGCCCCAGCATTTT.

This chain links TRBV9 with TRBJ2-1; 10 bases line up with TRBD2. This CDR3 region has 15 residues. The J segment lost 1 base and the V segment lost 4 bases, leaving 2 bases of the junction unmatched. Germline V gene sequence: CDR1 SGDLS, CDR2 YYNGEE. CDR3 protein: CASSRTSGSYNEQFF. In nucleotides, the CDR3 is TGTGCCAGCAGCCGGACTAGCGGTTCCTACAATGAGCAGTTCTTC.

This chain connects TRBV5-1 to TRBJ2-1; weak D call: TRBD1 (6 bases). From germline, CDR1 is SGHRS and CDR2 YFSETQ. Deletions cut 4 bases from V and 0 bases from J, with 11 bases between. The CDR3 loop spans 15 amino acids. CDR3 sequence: CASSRDKSSYNEQFF. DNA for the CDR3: TGCGCCAGCAGCCGGGACAAGAGCTCCTACAATGAGCAGTTCTTC.

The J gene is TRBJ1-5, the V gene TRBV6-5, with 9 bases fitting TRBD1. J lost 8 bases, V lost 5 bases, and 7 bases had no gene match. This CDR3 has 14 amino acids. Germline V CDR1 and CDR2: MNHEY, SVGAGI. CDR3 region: CASSPGTGREPQHF. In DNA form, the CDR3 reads TGTGCCAGCAGTCCAGGGACAGGGAGGGAGCCCCAGCATTTT.

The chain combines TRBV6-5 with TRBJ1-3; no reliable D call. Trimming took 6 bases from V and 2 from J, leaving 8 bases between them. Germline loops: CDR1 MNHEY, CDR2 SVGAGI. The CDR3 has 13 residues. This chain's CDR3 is CASSLSPGNTIYF. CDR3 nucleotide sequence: TGTGCCAGCAGCCTCTCACCTGGAAACACCATATATTTT.

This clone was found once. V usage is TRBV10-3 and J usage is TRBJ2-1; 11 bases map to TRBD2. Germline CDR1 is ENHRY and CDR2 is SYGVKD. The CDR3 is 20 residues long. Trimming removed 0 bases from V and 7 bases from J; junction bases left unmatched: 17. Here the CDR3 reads CAISESSGVKTSGSINEQFF. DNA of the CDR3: TGTGCCATCAGTGAGTCTTCGGGGGTTAAAACTAGCGGGAGTATTAATGAGCAGTTCTTC.

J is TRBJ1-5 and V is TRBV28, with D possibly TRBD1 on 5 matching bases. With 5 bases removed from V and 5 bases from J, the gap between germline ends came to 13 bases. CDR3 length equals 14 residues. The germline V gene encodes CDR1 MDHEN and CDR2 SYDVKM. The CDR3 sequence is CASSQGVGHQPQHF. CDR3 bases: TGTGCCAGCAGTCAGGGTGTAGGACATCAGCCCCAGCATTTT.

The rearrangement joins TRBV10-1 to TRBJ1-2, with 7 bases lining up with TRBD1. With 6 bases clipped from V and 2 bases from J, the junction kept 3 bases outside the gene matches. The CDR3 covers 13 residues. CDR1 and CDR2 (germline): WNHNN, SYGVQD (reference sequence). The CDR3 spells CASSLTGNYGYTF. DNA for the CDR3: TGCGCCAGCAGCTTGACAGGGAACTATGGCTACACCTTC.

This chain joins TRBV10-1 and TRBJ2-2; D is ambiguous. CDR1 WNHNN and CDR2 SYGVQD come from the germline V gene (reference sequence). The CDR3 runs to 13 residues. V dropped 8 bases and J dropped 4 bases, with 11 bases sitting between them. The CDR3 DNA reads TGCGCCAGCGGTGGAATACCCACCGGGGAGCTGTTTTTT. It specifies CASGGIPTGELFF.

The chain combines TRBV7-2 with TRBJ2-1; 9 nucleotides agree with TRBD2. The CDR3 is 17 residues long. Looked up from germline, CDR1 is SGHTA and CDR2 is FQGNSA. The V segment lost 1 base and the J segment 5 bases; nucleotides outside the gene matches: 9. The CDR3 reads CASSLEVSGSRHNEQFF. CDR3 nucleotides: TGTGCCAGCAGCTTAGAGGTTAGCGGGAGTAGGCACAATGAGCAGTTCTTC.

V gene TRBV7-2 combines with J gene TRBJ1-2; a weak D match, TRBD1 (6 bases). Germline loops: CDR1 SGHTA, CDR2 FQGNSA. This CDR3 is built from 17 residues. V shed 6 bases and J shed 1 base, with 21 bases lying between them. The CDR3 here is CASSEAVRGGSNYGYTF. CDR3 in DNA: TGTGCCAGCAGTGAAGCCGTCAGGGGCGGAAGTAACTATGGCTACACCTTC.

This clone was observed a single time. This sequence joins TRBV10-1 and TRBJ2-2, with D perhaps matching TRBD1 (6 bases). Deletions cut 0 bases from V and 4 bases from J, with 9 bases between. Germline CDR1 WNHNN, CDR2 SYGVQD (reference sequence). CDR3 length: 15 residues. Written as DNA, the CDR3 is TGCGCCAGCAGTGAGTCGAAAGGGGGCACCGGGGAGCTGTTTTTT. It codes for CASSESKGGTGELFF.

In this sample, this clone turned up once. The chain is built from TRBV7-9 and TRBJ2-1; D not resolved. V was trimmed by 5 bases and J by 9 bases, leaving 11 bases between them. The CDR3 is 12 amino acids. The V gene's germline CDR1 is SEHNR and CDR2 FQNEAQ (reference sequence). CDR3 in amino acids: CASSKGLGEQFF. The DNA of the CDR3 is TGTGCCAGCAGCAAAGGGCTGGGTGAGCAGTTCTTC.

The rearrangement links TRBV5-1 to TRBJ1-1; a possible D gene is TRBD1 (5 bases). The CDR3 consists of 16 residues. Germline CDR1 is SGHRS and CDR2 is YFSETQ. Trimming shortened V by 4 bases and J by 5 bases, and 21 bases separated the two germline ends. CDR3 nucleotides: TGCGCCAGCAGCGGGGGACCCACGGATCGTGGTACTGAAGCTTTCTTT. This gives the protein CASSGGPTDRGTEAFF.

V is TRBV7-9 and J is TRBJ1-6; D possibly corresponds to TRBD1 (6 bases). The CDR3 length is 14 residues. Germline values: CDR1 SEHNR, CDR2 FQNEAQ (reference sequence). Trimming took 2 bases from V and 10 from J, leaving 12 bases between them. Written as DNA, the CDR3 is TGTGCCAGCAGCTTACGGACAGAGGGATCACCCCTCCACTTT. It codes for CASSLRTEGSPLHF.

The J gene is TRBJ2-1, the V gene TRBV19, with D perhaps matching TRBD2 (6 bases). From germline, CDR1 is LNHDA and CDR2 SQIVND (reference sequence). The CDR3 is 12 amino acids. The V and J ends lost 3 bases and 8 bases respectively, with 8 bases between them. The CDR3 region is CASSIRGDEQFF. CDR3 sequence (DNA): TGTGCCAGTAGTATCCGCGGGGATGAGCAGTTCTTC.

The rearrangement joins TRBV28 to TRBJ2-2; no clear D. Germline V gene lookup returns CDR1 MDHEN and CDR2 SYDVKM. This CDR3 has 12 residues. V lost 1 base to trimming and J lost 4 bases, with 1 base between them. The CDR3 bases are TGTGCCAGCAGTTTATCCACCGGGGAGCTGTTTTTT. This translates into CASSLSTGELFF.

The CDR3 bases are TGTGCCAGCAGCCAAGGCCAAATCTTAGACAATGAGCAGTTCTTC. Protein: CASSQGQILDNEQFF. V and J are TRBV3-1 (or the pseudogene TRBV3-2) and TRBJ2-1; D is uncertain. CDR3 length: 15 residues. V lost 1 base and J lost 5, with 12 bases in between. Germline values: CDR1 LGHDT, CDR2 YNNKEL (reference sequence).

The CDR3 DNA follows: TGTGCCAGCAGCCACAGGACAGGGATAAACGAGCAGTACTTC. Translated, it gives CASSHRTGINEQYF. This sequence joins TRBV3-1 (or the pseudogene TRBV3-2) and TRBJ2-7, with TRBD1 matching over 8 bases. J lost 5 bases, V lost 3 bases, and 6 bases had no gene match. CDR1 is LGHDT, CDR2 YNNKEL, per germline (reference sequence). The CDR3 spans 14 residues.